This is a list of T cell receptor beta chains from one sample in a study of T cells in Graves' hyperthyroidism and ophthalmopathy. TCRdb used MiXCR to reprocess the multiplex PCR reads, holding one entry per CDR3 protein. The sample includes around 270,000 distinct CDR3 sequences, about 19% of them seen just once. The material sequenced was blood. The receptor source for this set is a man aged 50-60 years with Graves' ophthalmopathy. Both conserved end residues are part of each CDR3. Each record gives: clone size, D gene, V gene, J gene, CDR3 DNA, CDR3 protein. D genes are given only for firm matches. Expanded clones get a size class; other rows say once, few or many, or leave the size out.

clone size: -; D gene: TRBD1; V gene: TRBV4-1; J gene: TRBJ2-3; CDR3 DNA: TGCGCCAGCAGCCATGGACAGGGGAGCACAGATACGCAGTATTTT; CDR3 protein: CASSHGQGSTDTQYF
clone size: -; D gene: -; V gene: TRBV19; J gene: TRBJ2-7; CDR3 DNA: TGTGCCAGTACCCCGGAAGGGGAGTACGAGCAGTACTTC; CDR3 protein: CASTPEGEYEQYF
clone size: -; D gene: -; V gene: TRBV28; J gene: TRBJ1-2; CDR3 DNA: TGTGCCAGCAGGGATCGGGGTGGCTACACCTTC; CDR3 protein: CASRDRGGYTF
clone size: -; D gene: -; V gene: TRBV5-1; J gene: TRBJ2-1; CDR3 DNA: TGCGCCAGCAGCTTTGAAAGCGATTCCTACAATGAGCAGTTCTTC; CDR3 protein: CASSFESDSYNEQFF
clone size: many; D gene: -; V gene: TRBV12-3/TRBV12-4; J gene: TRBJ1-5; CDR3 DNA: TGTGCCAGCAGTCGGGGGAAGGATCAGCCCCAGCATTTT; CDR3 protein: CASSRGKDQPQHF
clone size: -; D gene: TRBD2; V gene: TRBV7-9; J gene: TRBJ2-1; CDR3 DNA: TGTGCCAGCAGCCTAACACCGGGACTAGCCGGCAATGAGCAGTTCTTC; CDR3 protein: CASSLTPGLAGNEQFF
clone size: -; D gene: -; V gene: TRBV6-2/TRBV6-3; J gene: TRBJ2-1; CDR3 DNA: TGTGCCAGCAGTTTTAACTTGTACAATGAGCAGTTCTTC; CDR3 protein: CASSFNLYNEQFF
clone size: many; D gene: TRBD1; V gene: TRBV7-8; J gene: TRBJ1-5; CDR3 DNA: TGTGCCAGCAGCGGGCGGACAGGGGGCGCGAATCAGCCCCAGCATTTT; CDR3 protein: CASSGRTGGANQPQHF
clone size: -; D gene: TRBD2; V gene: TRBV20-1; J gene: TRBJ2-5; CDR3 DNA: TGCAGTGCCACCCGGGAGGCTTCAGAGACCCAGTACTTC; CDR3 protein: CSATREASETQYF
clone size: many; D gene: -; V gene: TRBV18; J gene: TRBJ2-1; CDR3 DNA: TGTGCCAGCTCACCACCCGGGGGCGATGAGCAGTTCTTC; CDR3 protein: CASSPPGGDEQFF
clone size: -; D gene: TRBD2; V gene: TRBV9; J gene: TRBJ2-3; CDR3 DNA: TGTGCCAGCAGCGTAGCTAGCGGGGTGGGAGATACGCAGTATTTT; CDR3 protein: CASSVASGVGDTQYF
clone size: few; D gene: -; V gene: TRBV10-3; J gene: TRBJ2-2; CDR3 DNA: TGTGCCATCAGTGACGGTGTGCACGGGGAGCTGTTTTTT; CDR3 protein: CAISDGVHGELFF
clone size: many; D gene: -; V gene: TRBV28; J gene: TRBJ2-7; CDR3 DNA: TGTGCCAGCAGGTCGTCCTACGAAGGGCAGTACTTC; CDR3 protein: CASRSSYEGQYF
clone size: many; D gene: -; V gene: TRBV11-2; J gene: TRBJ2-1; CDR3 DNA: TGTGCCAGCAGCCACGCGACTGGCGTTGCCTCCTACAATGAGCAGTTCTTC; CDR3 protein: CASSHATGVASYNEQFF
clone size: -; D gene: -; V gene: TRBV6-1; J gene: TRBJ1-5; CDR3 DNA: TGTGCCAGCAGGGGAAGGGATAGCAATCAGCCCCAGCATTTT; CDR3 protein: CASRGRDSNQPQHF
clone size: few; D gene: TRBD2; V gene: TRBV5-5; J gene: TRBJ2-1; CDR3 DNA: TGTGCCAGCAGCTTGGCTACTAGCGGGAGCAATGAGCAGTTCTTC; CDR3 protein: CASSLATSGSNEQFF
clone size: many; D gene: -; V gene: TRBV6-1; J gene: TRBJ2-7; CDR3 DNA: TGTGCCAGCAGTGAATTCCCTGGACACACCTACGAGCAGTACTTC; CDR3 protein: CASSEFPGHTYEQYF
clone size: few; D gene: -; V gene: TRBV28; J gene: TRBJ2-3; CDR3 DNA: TGTGCCAGCAGTACGGTGCGGGTCTCTGAGAGGAGTACGCAGTATTTT; CDR3 protein: CASSTVRVSERSTQYF
clone size: few; D gene: TRBD1; V gene: TRBV29-1; J gene: TRBJ2-7; CDR3 DNA: TGCAGCGTTTGGGACAGGGGCTACGAGCAGTACTTC; CDR3 protein: CSVWDRGYEQYF
clone size: few; D gene: -; V gene: TRBV6-1; J gene: TRBJ2-5; CDR3 DNA: TGTGCCAGCAGTTCAGGGGTACGGCGAGAGACCCAGTACTTC; CDR3 protein: CASSSGVRRETQYF
clone size: many; D gene: -; V gene: TRBV11-3; J gene: TRBJ2-2; CDR3 DNA: TGTGCCAGCAGCCTGGGGGAGACCGGGGAGCTGTTTTTT; CDR3 protein: CASSLGETGELFF
clone size: -; D gene: -; V gene: TRBV12-3/TRBV12-4; J gene: TRBJ2-7; CDR3 DNA: TGTGCCAGCAGGGTTCAGGACACAACCTACGAGCAGTACTTC; CDR3 protein: CASRVQDTTYEQYF
clone size: few; D gene: -; V gene: TRBV11-1; J gene: TRBJ2-5; CDR3 DNA: TGTGCCAGCAGCGCCGGGGACCCTGGAGAGACCCAGTACTTC; CDR3 protein: CASSAGDPGETQYF
clone size: -; D gene: -; V gene: TRBV27; J gene: TRBJ2-2; CDR3 DNA: TGTGCCAGCAAGGTTAGAGGCACCGGGGAGCTGTTTTTT; CDR3 protein: CASKVRGTGELFF
clone size: many; D gene: -; V gene: TRBV3-1; J gene: TRBJ2-1; CDR3 DNA: TGTGCCAGCAGCCAAGCGGGCTCCGAGTTCTTC; CDR3 protein: CASSQAGSEFF
clone size: many; D gene: -; V gene: TRBV19; J gene: TRBJ2-5; CDR3 DNA: TGTGCCAGTAGTATCGGTGTGGGACTTCAAGAGACCCAGTACTTC; CDR3 protein: CASSIGVGLQETQYF
clone size: many; D gene: -; V gene: TRBV11-2; J gene: TRBJ2-7; CDR3 DNA: TGTGCCAGCAGCCCCCCGGGGAGGGGGTCAACCTACGAGCAGTACTTC; CDR3 protein: CASSPPGRGSTYEQYF
clone size: many; D gene: -; V gene: TRBV2; J gene: TRBJ2-5; CDR3 DNA: TGTGCCAGCAGCCCCGACGGCCTCCAGGGAACCCAGTACTTC; CDR3 protein: CASSPDGLQGTQYF
clone size: -; D gene: -; V gene: TRBV11-2; J gene: TRBJ1-2; CDR3 DNA: TGTGCCAGCAGCTCCCTAGGGAAGATCTCTAACTATGGCTACACCTTC; CDR3 protein: CASSSLGKISNYGYTF
clone size: -; D gene: TRBD2; V gene: TRBV6-4; J gene: TRBJ2-1; CDR3 DNA: TGTGCCAGCAGTGAAGCGGGAGGGTCCTACAATGAGCAGTTCTTC; CDR3 protein: CASSEAGGSYNEQFF
clone size: -; D gene: TRBD1; V gene: TRBV20-1; J gene: TRBJ1-2; CDR3 DNA: TGCAGTGCTTCCACGCTAGGAACAGGGGGAGGCTACACCTTC; CDR3 protein: CSASTLGTGGGYTF
clone size: many; D gene: -; V gene: TRBV7-8; J gene: TRBJ1-5; CDR3 DNA: TGTGCCAGCAGTTTGGGGGGGCGCAATCAGCCCCAGCATTTT; CDR3 protein: CASSLGGRNQPQHF
clone size: -; D gene: TRBD1; V gene: TRBV2; J gene: TRBJ2-1; CDR3 DNA: TGTGCCAGCAGGGACTCCCTCCGGGACAGAAACAATGAGCAGTTCTTC; CDR3 protein: CASRDSLRDRNNEQFF
clone size: -; D gene: TRBD1; V gene: TRBV9; J gene: TRBJ1-2; CDR3 DNA: TGTGCCAGCAGCGTACTCCCGGGACAGGGGGAATACGACTATGGCTACACCTTC; CDR3 protein: CASSVLPGQGEYDYGYTF
clone size: many; D gene: -; V gene: TRBV28; J gene: TRBJ1-4; CDR3 DNA: TGTGCCAGCAGTTTGCAGGGGTTTGCAACTAATGAAAAACTGTTTTTT; CDR3 protein: CASSLQGFATNEKLFF
clone size: many; D gene: -; V gene: TRBV28; J gene: TRBJ1-1; CDR3 DNA: TGTGCCAGCAGTTTATCCGGGACAACCACTGAAGCTTTCTTT; CDR3 protein: CASSLSGTTTEAFF
clone size: few; D gene: -; V gene: TRBV6-1; J gene: TRBJ2-7; CDR3 DNA: TGTGCCAGCAGTGAAGAGGGGCAACCCAACCTCTACGAGCAGTACTTC; CDR3 protein: CASSEEGQPNLYEQYF
clone size: -; D gene: TRBD2; V gene: TRBV28; J gene: TRBJ2-5; CDR3 DNA: TGTGCCAGCAATTTAGCGGGTTCTCAAGAGACCCAGTACTTC; CDR3 protein: CASNLAGSQETQYF
clone size: many; D gene: TRBD2; V gene: TRBV5-1; J gene: TRBJ2-1; CDR3 DNA: TGCGCCAGCCACGGGACTAGCCCTGGGGTGAATGAGCAGTTCTTC; CDR3 protein: CASHGTSPGVNEQFF
clone size: many; D gene: -; V gene: TRBV5-4; J gene: TRBJ1-1; CDR3 DNA: TGTGCCAGCAGCTTGGATGCCAGGGGAACTGAAGCTTTCTTT; CDR3 protein: CASSLDARGTEAFF
clone size: few; D gene: -; V gene: TRBV12-5; J gene: TRBJ2-7; CDR3 DNA: TGTGCTAGTGGTTCGCCCAGGGATTACGAGCAGTACTTC; CDR3 protein: CASGSPRDYEQYF
clone size: -; D gene: TRBD2; V gene: TRBV4-2; J gene: TRBJ2-7; CDR3 DNA: TGTGCCAGCAGCCCAATTATTGGTAGCGGGACCTACGAGCAGTACTTC; CDR3 protein: CASSPIIGSGTYEQYF
clone size: many; D gene: -; V gene: TRBV6-2/TRBV6-3; J gene: TRBJ2-7; CDR3 DNA: TGTGCCAGCAGTTATCGACCGGGAATGGGTACCTACGAGCAGTACTTC; CDR3 protein: CASSYRPGMGTYEQYF
clone size: -; D gene: TRBD1; V gene: TRBV5-6; J gene: TRBJ1-1; CDR3 DNA: TGTGCCAGCAGCTCCAGGGACAGGGGGAACACTGAAGCTTTCTTT; CDR3 protein: CASSSRDRGNTEAFF
clone size: few; D gene: TRBD1; V gene: TRBV11-1; J gene: TRBJ2-1; CDR3 DNA: TGTGCCAGCAGCGACCGGGACAGGGGTTACAATGAGCAGTTCTTC; CDR3 protein: CASSDRDRGYNEQFF
clone size: few; D gene: -; V gene: TRBV28; J gene: TRBJ2-7; CDR3 DNA: TGTGCCAGCAGTTCCTCCCCGGCTGGCGAGCAGTACTTC; CDR3 protein: CASSSSPAGEQYF
clone size: many; D gene: TRBD1; V gene: TRBV6-1; J gene: TRBJ2-7; CDR3 DNA: TGTGCCAGCAACGCCCTCACAGGGACAGCCTCCTACGAGCAGTACTTC; CDR3 protein: CASNALTGTASYEQYF
clone size: -; D gene: TRBD2; V gene: TRBV24-1; J gene: TRBJ2-7; CDR3 DNA: TGTGCCACCAGTGAAGCGGGAGGGATCTACGAGCAGTACTTC; CDR3 protein: CATSEAGGIYEQYF
clone size: many; D gene: -; V gene: TRBV6-1; J gene: TRBJ1-1; CDR3 DNA: TGTGCCAGCAGTATCCTCCAGGGGACGACTGAAGCTTTCTTT; CDR3 protein: CASSILQGTTEAFF
clone size: few; D gene: TRBD2; V gene: TRBV20-1; J gene: TRBJ2-7; CDR3 DNA: TGCAGTGCTAGGGACCTAGCGGGAGGGCCCTCCGAGCAGTACTTC; CDR3 protein: CSARDLAGGPSEQYF
clone size: many; D gene: -; V gene: TRBV7-9; J gene: TRBJ2-1; CDR3 DNA: TGTGCCAGCAGCTTAAATAATGAGCAGTTCTTC; CDR3 protein: CASSLNNEQFF
clone size: -; D gene: TRBD2; V gene: TRBV18; J gene: TRBJ2-3; CDR3 DNA: TGTGCCAGCTCACCTAGCGGGAAAGGGGGAGATACGCAGTATTTT; CDR3 protein: CASSPSGKGGDTQYF